What follows describes a single TCR beta chain. These data come from a study of blood T cell repertoires in COVID-19. Across the study: The United States, Italy and Spain supplied acute and convalescent COVID-19 samples. T cells, B-cell-depleted T cells, or PBMCs provided the cDNA or gDNA that served as material.

Original processing notes: Reference gene primer amplification in the assay estimated nucleated cell counts. The method was immunoSEQ multiplex PCR; TCRdb's version includes in-frame clones alone and lacks a portion of them. The V and J calls and the clone size are those of that table, but D and trimming were determined from the DNA. This table holds about 110,000 clones, about two thirds found once. Trimming pared 5 bases from V and 0 bases from J, leaving 14 bases between. Germline CDR1 is SGHVS and CDR2 is FNYEAQ. This CDR3 spans 16 amino acids. The chain links TRBV7-6 to TRBJ2-4; tentatively, D is TRBD2 (5 bases). The TCR was taken from a human donor with acute or convalescent COVID-19. The donor label of this sample is uncertain. Sequences were obtained from peripheral blood. CDR3 DNA: TGTGCCAGCAGCCGTAGGGTGAGGGTAGCCAAAAACATTCAGTACTTC. Its protein is CASSRRVRVAKNIQYF.